The 3 T cell receptor beta chains given below trace back to one sample, sequenced in a study of sequential checkpoint blockade in melanoma. Sequencing was performed with immunoSEQ multiplex PCR; in TCRdb, only in-frame clones are kept and a portion is missing. The sample carries about 20,000 clones, roughly four fifths recorded once. Treatment noted: randomized to nivolumab then ipilimumab (arm A) or the reverse (arm B). The sample in question was CD8+ T cells sorted from blood (inferred from file names), obtained from a patient given nivolumab and ipilimumab in sequence. Source of these receptors: a human donor with melanoma.

The chain combines TRBV7-6 with TRBJ1-1, with TRBD1 identical over 8 bases. This CDR3 contains 18 residues. With 0 bases clipped from V and 0 bases from J, the junction kept 9 bases outside the gene matches. Germline values: CDR1 SGHVS, CDR2 FNYEAQ. CDR3 protein: CASSLAAGTGRLNTEAFF. The CDR3 DNA follows: TGTGCCAGCAGCTTAGCAGCGGGGACAGGTCGTTTGAACACTGAAGCTTTCTTT. Full variable domain (rest looked up from reference TRBV7-6 and TRBJ1-1): GAGVSQSPRYKVTKRGQDVALRCDPISGHVSLYWYRQALGQGPEFLTYFNYEAQQDKSGLPNDRFSAERPEGSISTLTIQRTEQRDSAMYRCASSLAAGTGRLNTEAFFGQGTRLTVV.

This rearrangement joins TRBV28 to TRBJ2-3; 9 bases map to TRBD1. This CDR3 has 15 amino acids. V was pared by 8 bases and J by 4 bases, with 10 bases of the junction left unmatched. Looked up from germline, CDR1 is MDHEN and CDR2 is SYDVKM. In nucleotides, the CDR3 is TGTGCCAGCGTTGCCGGGACAGGGAGCGCAGATACGCAGTATTTT. It translates to CASVAGTGSADTQYF. The full variable domain, with the rest looked up from reference TRBV28 and TRBJ2-3, is DVKVTQSSRYLVKRTGEKVFLECVQDMDHENMFWYRQDPGLGLRLIYFSYDVKMKEKGDIPEGYSVSREKKERFSLILESASTNQTSMYLCASVAGTGSADTQYFGPGTRLTVL.

The V call is TRBV6-5, the J call TRBJ2-7; D might be TRBD1 (5 bases). Germline V gives CDR1 MNHEY, CDR2 SVGAGI. Trimming cost V 0 bases and J 1 base, with 7 bases left between them. The CDR3 extends over 14 amino acids. For the CDR3, the DNA is TGTGCCAGCAGTTACTCGCAGGGTTCCTACGAGCAGTACTTC. Translating gives CASSYSQGSYEQYF.